This TCR beta chain emerged from a study of OX40 agonist ivuxolimab in advanced cancers. Across the whole study: Patients received ivuxolimab, an agonistic anti-OX40 (CD134) antibody. Partial responses occurred in three patients (one hepatocellular carcinoma, two cutaneous melanoma). Broader study findings: The authors did not determine the antigen specificity of the expanded peripheral T cells. In the 0.1 to 3.0 mg/kg range, CD4+ and CD8+ blood T cells had expanded clonally by week 6.

Regarding this clone: What it binds is unknown.

The method was immunoSEQ multiplex PCR; TCRdb's version includes in-frame clones alone and lacks a portion of them. The table records about 75,000 clones, approximately 86% of them present only once. The sequencing used CD4+ or CD8+ T cells sorted from blood, collected in a trial of the OX40 agonist ivuxolimab. The receptor was derived from an adult with an advanced solid tumor such as melanoma, head and neck, liver or kidney cancer.

CDR3 DNA sequence: TGCGCCAGCAGCTTGGAGACTACTTACAGGGAAAACGGAAACACCATATATTTT. It encodes CASSLETTYRENGNTIYF. J is TRBJ1-3 and V is TRBV5-1; possible D gene TRBD1, 6 bases. V lost 0 bases and J 4 bases, leaving 20 bases between the germline ends. The CDR3 runs to 18 residues. Germline lookup yields CDR1 SGHRS and CDR2 YFSETQ.